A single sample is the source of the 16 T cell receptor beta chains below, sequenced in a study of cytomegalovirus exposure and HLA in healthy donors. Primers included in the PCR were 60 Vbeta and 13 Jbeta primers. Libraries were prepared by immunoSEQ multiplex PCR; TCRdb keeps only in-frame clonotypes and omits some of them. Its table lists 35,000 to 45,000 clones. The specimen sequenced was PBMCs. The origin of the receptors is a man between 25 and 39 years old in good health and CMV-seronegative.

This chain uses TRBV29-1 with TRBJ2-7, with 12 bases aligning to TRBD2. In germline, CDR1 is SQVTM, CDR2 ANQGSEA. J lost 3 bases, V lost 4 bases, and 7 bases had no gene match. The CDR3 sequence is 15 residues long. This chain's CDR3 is CSVVWTSGTRYEQYF. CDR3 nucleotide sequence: TGCAGCGTTGTATGGACTAGCGGGACCCGCTACGAGCAGTACTTC.

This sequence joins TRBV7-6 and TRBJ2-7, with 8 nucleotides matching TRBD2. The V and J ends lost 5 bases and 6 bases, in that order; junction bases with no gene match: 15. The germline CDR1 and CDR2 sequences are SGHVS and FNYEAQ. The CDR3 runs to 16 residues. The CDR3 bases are TGTGCCAGCAGCGAAAAGCTGCGGCGGGAGGCTTCCGAGCAGTACTTC. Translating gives CASSEKLRREASEQYF.

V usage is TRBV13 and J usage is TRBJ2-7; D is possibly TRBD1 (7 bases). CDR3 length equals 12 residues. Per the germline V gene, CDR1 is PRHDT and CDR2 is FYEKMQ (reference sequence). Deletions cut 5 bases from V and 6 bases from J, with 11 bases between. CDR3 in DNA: TGTGCCAGCAGCCCGCAGGGGGGCGAGCAGTACTTC. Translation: CASSPQGGEQYF.

CDR3 nucleotides: TGTGCCAGCAGCCGATTCCGGGACTCCACAAAAGGCCGGCACAATGAGCAGTTCTTC. It yields the protein CASSRFRDSTKGRHNEQFF. This chain connects TRBV4-2 to TRBJ2-1; TRBD2 might be the D (6 bases). V lost 4 bases to trimming and J lost 5 bases, with 27 bases between them. This CDR3 spans 19 amino acids. The germline V gene has CDR1 LGHNA and CDR2 YNFKEQ.

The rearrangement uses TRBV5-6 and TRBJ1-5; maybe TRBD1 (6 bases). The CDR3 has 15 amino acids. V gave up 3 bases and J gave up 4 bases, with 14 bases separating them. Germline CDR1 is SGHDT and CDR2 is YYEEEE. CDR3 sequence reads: CASSSRGTGNQPQHF. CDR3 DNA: TGTGCCAGCAGCTCCCGGGGCACAGGGAATCAGCCCCAGCATTTT.

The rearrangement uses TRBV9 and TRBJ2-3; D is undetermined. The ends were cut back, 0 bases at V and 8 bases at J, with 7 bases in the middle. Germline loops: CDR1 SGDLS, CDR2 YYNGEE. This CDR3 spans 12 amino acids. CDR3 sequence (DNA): TGTGCCAGCAGCGTAGAGCCCCTTACGCAGTATTTT. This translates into CASSVEPLTQYF.

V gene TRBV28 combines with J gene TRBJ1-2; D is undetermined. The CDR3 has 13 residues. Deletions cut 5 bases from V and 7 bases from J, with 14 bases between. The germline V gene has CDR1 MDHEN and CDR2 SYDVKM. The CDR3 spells CASSLQTPGGYTF. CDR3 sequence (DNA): TGTGCCAGCAGTCTCCAGACTCCGGGTGGCTACACCTTC.

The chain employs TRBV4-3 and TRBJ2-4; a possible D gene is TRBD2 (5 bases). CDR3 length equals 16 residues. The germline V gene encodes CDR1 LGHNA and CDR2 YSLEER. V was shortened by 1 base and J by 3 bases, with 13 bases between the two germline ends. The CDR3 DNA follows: TGCGCCAGCAGCCAAGTGTGGAGCGGCGGCAAAAACATTCAGTACTTC. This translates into CASSQVWSGGKNIQYF.

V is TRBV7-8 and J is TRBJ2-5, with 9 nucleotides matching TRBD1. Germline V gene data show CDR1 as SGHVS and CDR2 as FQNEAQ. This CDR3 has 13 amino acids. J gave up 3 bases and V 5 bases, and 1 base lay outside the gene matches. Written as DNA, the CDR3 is TGTGCCAGCAGCCGGACAGGGGAAGAGACCCAGTACTTC. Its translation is CASSRTGEETQYF.

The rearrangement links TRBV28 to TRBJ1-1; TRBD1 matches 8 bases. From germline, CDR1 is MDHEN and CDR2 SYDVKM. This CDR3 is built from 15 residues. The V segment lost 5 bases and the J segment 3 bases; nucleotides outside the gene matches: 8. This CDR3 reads CASSPQGADDTEAFF. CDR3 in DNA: TGTGCCAGCAGTCCTCAGGGGGCGGACGACACTGAAGCTTTCTTT.

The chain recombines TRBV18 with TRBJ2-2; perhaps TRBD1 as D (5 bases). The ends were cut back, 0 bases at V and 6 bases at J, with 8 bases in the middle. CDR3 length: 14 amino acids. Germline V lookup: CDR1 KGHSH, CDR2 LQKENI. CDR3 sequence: CASSPPQGAGELFF. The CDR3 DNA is TGTGCCAGCTCACCACCGCAGGGCGCCGGGGAGCTGTTTTTT.

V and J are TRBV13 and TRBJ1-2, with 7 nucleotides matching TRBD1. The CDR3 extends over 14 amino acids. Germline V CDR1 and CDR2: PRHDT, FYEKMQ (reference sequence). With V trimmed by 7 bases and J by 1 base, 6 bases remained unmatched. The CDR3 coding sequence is TGTGCCAGCAACTACAGGGGCCGTAACTATGGCTACACCTTC. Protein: CASNYRGRNYGYTF. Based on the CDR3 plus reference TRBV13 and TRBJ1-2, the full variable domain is AAGVIQSPRHLIKEKRETATLKCYPIPRHDTVYWYQQGPGQDPQFLISFYEKMQSDKGSIPDRFSAQQFSDYHSELNMSSLELGDSALYFCASNYRGRNYGYTFGSGTRLTVV.

For the CDR3, the DNA is TGCGCCAGCAGCTTGACAGGACTAGCGGGAGCGTACGAGCAGTACTTC. It translates to CASSLTGLAGAYEQYF. The chain carries TRBV5-1 and TRBJ2-7; 13 bases are shared with TRBD2. Germline V gives CDR1 SGHRS, CDR2 YFSETQ. The CDR3 contains 16 residues. Losses at the gene ends were 1 base for V and 4 bases for J; bases not matched to a gene: 5.

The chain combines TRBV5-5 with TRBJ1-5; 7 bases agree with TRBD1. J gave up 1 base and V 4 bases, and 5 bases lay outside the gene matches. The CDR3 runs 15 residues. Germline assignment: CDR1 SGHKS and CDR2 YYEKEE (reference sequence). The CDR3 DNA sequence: TGTGCCAGCAGCCTGGGACAGCTGAGCAATCAGCCCCAGCATTTT. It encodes CASSLGQLSNQPQHF. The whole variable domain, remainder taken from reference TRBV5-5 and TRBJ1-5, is DAGVTQSPTHLIKTRGQQVTLRCSPISGHKSVSWYQQVLGQGPQFIFQYYEKEERGRGNFPDRFSARQFPNYSSELNVNALLLGDSALYLCASSLGQLSNQPQHFGDGTRLSIL.

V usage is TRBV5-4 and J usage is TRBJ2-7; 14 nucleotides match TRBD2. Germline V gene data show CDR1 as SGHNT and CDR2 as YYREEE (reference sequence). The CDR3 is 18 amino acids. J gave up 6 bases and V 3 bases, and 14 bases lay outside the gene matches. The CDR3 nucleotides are TGTGCCAGCAGCTCACCGGGACTAGCGGGAGTGGATAACAGCGAGCAGTACTTC. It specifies CASSSPGLAGVDNSEQYF. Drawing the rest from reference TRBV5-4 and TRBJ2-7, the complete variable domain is ETGVTQSPTHLIKTRGQQVTLRCSSQSGHNTVSWYQQALGQGPQFIFQYYREEENGRGNFPPRFSGLQFPNYSSELNVNALELDDSALYLCASSSPGLAGVDNSEQYFGPGTRLTVT.

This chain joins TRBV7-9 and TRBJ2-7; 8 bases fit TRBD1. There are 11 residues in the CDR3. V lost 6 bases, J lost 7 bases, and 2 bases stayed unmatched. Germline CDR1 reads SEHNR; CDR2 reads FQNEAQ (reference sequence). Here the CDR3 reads CASRRQGEQYF. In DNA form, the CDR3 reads TGTGCCAGCAGACGACAGGGGGAGCAGTACTTC.